This T cell receptor (beta chain) was captured in a study of cytomegalovirus exposure and HLA in healthy donors. Overall study findings and caveats: Available immune exposure information was restricted to CMV serostatus only. Earlier findings revealed that most TCR beta V segments proved productive either about 90% or about 30% of the time.

The CDR3 is 14 residues long. With 3 bases removed from V and 2 bases from J, the gap between germline ends came to 8 bases. Germline V gene data show CDR1 as MNHNS and CDR2 as SASEGT. Comments on this clone: Its antigen is still unknown.

Both 60 Vbeta primers and 13 Jbeta primers went into the PCR. The method was immunoSEQ multiplex PCR; TCRdb's version includes in-frame clones alone and lacks a portion of them. Among approximately 79,000 clones listed, about 79% were seen once. The specimen sequenced was PBMCs. This chain uses TRBV6-1 with TRBJ1-5; no firm D call. The clonotype comes from a man aged 40-49 years in good health and CMV-seronegative. CDR3 in amino acids: CASSEGAGNQPQHF. Here the CDR3 DNA reads TGTGCCAGCAGTGAGGGAGCGGGCAATCAGCCCCAGCATTTT.